The 26 T cell receptor beta chains below were found in one sample sequenced in a study of chemoradiotherapy in HPV16-positive cancers. Clones were sequenced by immunoSEQ multiplex PCR, and TCRdb holds only the in-frame ones, with some missing. The profile shows more than 10,000 clones, over 75% of them singletons. Sequencing was performed on blood, taken from a patient who underwent chemoradiotherapy. These TCRs come from a human donor with HPV-associated anogenital cancer.

The gene calls are TRBV2 and TRBJ1-2; D possibly corresponds to TRBD1 (6 bases). V was trimmed by 6 bases and J by 4 bases, leaving 18 bases between them. The germline gives CDR1 SNHLY, CDR2 FYNNEI. The CDR3 runs to 15 residues. The CDR3: CASSPGGGLSYGYTF. The CDR3 nucleotides read TGTGCCAGCAGCCCTGGGGGGGGCCTTAGCTATGGCTACACCTTC.

In this sample, this clone turned up once. CDR3 sequence (DNA): TGTGCCAGCAGCTTCCGGCAAGAGACCCAGTACTTC. Amino acid sequence: CASSFRQETQYF. The genes are TRBV5-5 and TRBJ2-5; D unclear. The CDR3 consists of 12 residues. V lost 2 bases and J lost 2, with 4 bases in between. Per germline, CDR1 SGHKS and CDR2 YYEKEE (reference sequence).

The chain couples TRBV6-1 to TRBJ2-3, with TRBD2 matching over 7 bases. Trimming cost V 2 bases and J 3 bases; bases outside gene matches: 8. Per germline, CDR1 MNHNS and CDR2 SASEGT. The CDR3 has 16 residues. Here the CDR3 DNA reads TGTGCCAGCAGTGAAATTGGGGGGGGGAGGACAGATACGCAGTATTTT. This gives the protein CASSEIGGGRTDTQYF.

This rearrangement joins TRBV7-9 to TRBJ1-2; the D gene is possibly TRBD1 (6 bases). Germline V lookup: CDR1 SEHNR, CDR2 FQNEAQ (reference sequence). V shed 5 bases and J shed 5 bases, with 6 bases lying between them. The CDR3 runs to 11 residues. The CDR3 is CASSRGYGYTF. DNA for the CDR3: TGTGCCAGCAGCAGGGGGTATGGCTACACCTTC.

This chain connects TRBV7-8 to TRBJ1-5; 7 bases agree with TRBD1. The CDR3 has 17 residues. The germline CDR1 and CDR2 sequences are SGHVS and FQNEAQ. The V segment lost 3 bases and the J segment 5 bases; nucleotides outside the gene matches: 13. The CDR3 DNA sequence: TGTGCCAGCAGCTTTTGGAGCAGCCGGGACAGAGATCAGCCCCAGCATTTT. It is translated as CASSFWSSRDRDQPQHF.

The gene calls are TRBV5-5 and TRBJ1-1, with D perhaps matching TRBD1 (5 bases). This CDR3 contains 15 residues. Germline CDR1 and CDR2: SGHKS and YYEKEE (reference sequence). V was shortened by 0 bases and J by 1 base, with 10 bases between the two germline ends. The CDR3 nucleotides read TGTGCCAGCAGCTTGGGTCCGGGGCCGAACACTGAAGCTTTCTTT. Its protein is CASSLGPGPNTEAFF.

The gene calls are TRBV2 and TRBJ2-6; D is unclear. The germline gives CDR1 SNHLY, CDR2 FYNNEI. V was shortened by 6 bases and J by 2 bases, with 5 bases between the two germline ends. CDR3 length: 13 amino acids. The CDR3 protein is CASRPAGANVLTF. As DNA, the CDR3 is TGTGCCAGCAGGCCCGCTGGGGCCAACGTCCTGACTTTC.

The chain carries TRBV25-1 and TRBJ1-3; TRBD1 is a possible D gene (5 bases). V shed 3 bases and J shed 1 base, with 10 bases lying between them. The V gene's germline CDR1 is MGHDK and CDR2 SYGVNS. The CDR3 has 15 residues. CDR3 region: CASSDLRGSGNTIYF. In DNA form, the CDR3 reads TGTGCCAGCAGTGACTTGAGGGGTTCTGGAAACACCATATATTTT. The full variable domain, rest sourced from reference TRBV25-1 and TRBJ1-3, is EADIYQTPRYLVIGTGKKITLECSQTMGHDKMYWYQQDPGMELHLIHYSYGVNSTEKGDLSSESTVSRIRTEHFPLTLESARPSHTSQYLCASSDLRGSGNTIYFGEGSWLTVV.

In this sample, this clone turned up once. J is TRBJ1-1 and V is TRBV5-1; D is uncertain. CDR1 and CDR2 from the germline V gene are SGHRS and YFSETQ. The CDR3 is 12 residues long. V lost 7 bases, J lost 0 bases, and 7 bases lay in between. CDR3 protein: CASARVNTEAFF. The CDR3 DNA reads as TGCGCCAGCGCGCGGGTGAACACTGAAGCTTTCTTT.

This rearrangement joins TRBV7-8 to TRBJ2-1; D tentatively fits TRBD1 or TRBD2 (5 bases each). CDR1 and CDR2 (germline): SGHVS, FQNEAQ. The CDR3 consists of 13 residues. Trimming removed 3 bases at V and 8 bases at J, with 11 bases between. CDR3 DNA: TGTGCCAGCAGCTTTCCACGGGGCCATGAGCAGTTCTTC. It encodes CASSFPRGHEQFF.

The chain carries TRBV29-1 and TRBJ1-3; 7 nucleotides agree with TRBD1. Germline V CDR1 and CDR2: SQVTM, ANQGSEA. The J segment lost 0 bases and the V segment lost 5 bases, leaving 4 bases of the junction unmatched. CDR3 length equals 14 residues. CDR3 coding DNA: TGCAGCGTTAGCTGGGACAGCTCTGGAAACACCATATATTTT. Translating it yields CSVSWDSSGNTIYF.

The genes are TRBV7-2 and TRBJ2-7; the match to TRBD2 covers 9 bases. V lost 3 bases, J lost 4 bases, and 4 bases stayed unmatched. This CDR3 comprises 14 residues. Looked up from germline, CDR1 is SGHTA and CDR2 is FQGNSA. CDR3 region: CASSLTSGSYEQYF. CDR3 sequence (DNA): TGTGCCAGCAGCTTGACTAGCGGTTCTTACGAGCAGTACTTC.

The chain has TRBV28 and TRBJ1-2; 8 positions match TRBD1. Germline CDR1 MDHEN, CDR2 SYDVKM. Trimming at V came to 5 bases and at J to 3 bases, leaving 5 bases not matched to a gene. The CDR3 runs 14 residues. The CDR3 here is CASSNSQGDYGYTF. The CDR3 coding sequence is TGTGCCAGCAGTAACTCACAGGGGGACTATGGCTACACCTTC.

This rearrangement joins TRBV11-3 to TRBJ2-3, with no clear D. CDR3 length: 15 residues. V lost 0 bases to trimming and J lost 1 base, with 8 bases between them. Germline CDR1 SGHNT, CDR2 YENEEA. The CDR3, as DNA: TGTGCCAGCAGCTTAGAAGGCCTCGGCACAGATACGCAGTATTTT. The encoded protein is CASSLEGLGTDTQYF. The full variable domain, its missing parts supplied by reference TRBV11-3 and TRBJ2-3, is EAGVVQSPRYKIIEKKQPVAFWCNPISGHNTLYWYLQNLGQGPELLIRYENEEAVDDSQLPKDRFSAERLKGVDSTLKIQPAELGDSAVYLCASSLEGLGTDTQYFGPGTRLTVL.

The V and J genes are TRBV19 and TRBJ1-3; D not resolved. The germline CDR1 and CDR2 sequences are LNHDA and SQIVND (reference sequence). V was shortened by 0 bases and J by 4 bases, with 16 bases between the two germline ends. This CDR3 spans 17 amino acids. DNA for the CDR3: TGTGCCAGTAGTATAGACCCCCGGTCAAAGGGCGGAAACACCATATATTTT. This translates into CASSIDPRSKGGNTIYF.

The chain has TRBV15 and TRBJ2-3, with D hard to call. Looked up from germline, CDR1 is LNHNV and CDR2 is YYDKDF (reference sequence). The ends were cut back, 0 bases at V and 0 bases at J, with 10 bases in the middle. There are 16 residues in the CDR3. The CDR3: CATSREKTESTDTQYF. For the CDR3, the DNA is TGTGCCACCAGCAGAGAGAAGACCGAAAGCACAGATACGCAGTATTTT.

This clone appeared once. The rearrangement links TRBV6-1 to TRBJ2-7; D is possibly TRBD1 or TRBD2 (6 bases each). CDR3 length: 16 residues. Germline CDR1 and CDR2: MNHNS and SASEGT. The V gene lost 4 bases and the J gene lost 4 bases, with 20 bases spanning the gap. The DNA for the CDR3 is TGTGCCAGCAGTGGAGGGGGACACGGGGGACGATACGAGCAGTACTTC. Its translation: CASSGGGHGGRYEQYF.

The chain recombines TRBV10-3 with TRBJ2-5, with D possibly matching TRBD1 (5 bases). The CDR3 sequence is 13 residues long. V was clipped by 7 bases and J by 5 bases, with 14 bases between them. The V gene's germline CDR1 is ENHRY and CDR2 SYGVKD. This chain's CDR3 is CAINDSPGETQYF. The CDR3 region has the DNA TGTGCCATCAATGACAGTCCAGGGGAGACCCAGTACTTC.

The chain is built from TRBV7-2 and TRBJ2-5, with 8 bases that match TRBD1. The CDR3 extends over 15 amino acids. Germline V gene data show CDR1 as SGHTA and CDR2 as FQGNSA. The V segment lost 1 base and the J segment 7 bases; nucleotides outside the gene matches: 8. DNA for the CDR3: TGTGCCAGCAGCTTAGAGGACAGGGTTGGGGGGACCCAGTACTTC. This translates into CASSLEDRVGGTQYF.

The gene calls are TRBV6-1 and TRBJ1-2; no definite D call. This CDR3 contains 14 residues. CDR1 and CDR2 (germline): MNHNS, SASEGT. V gave up 3 bases and J gave up 6 bases, with 14 bases separating them. CDR3 DNA sequence: TGTGCCAGCAGTGATACCTTGCGGATAGATGGCTACACCTTC. It codes for CASSDTLRIDGYTF.

The chain joins TRBV9 to TRBJ2-6; D ambiguous. The CDR3 totals 15 residues. The germline V gene encodes CDR1 SGDLS and CDR2 YYNGEE. V lost 1 base, J lost 0 bases, and 5 bases lay in between. For the CDR3, the DNA is TGTGCCAGCAGCGTAATGAGCTCTGGGGCCAACGTCCTGACTTTC. It specifies CASSVMSSGANVLTF.

The chain carries TRBV9 and TRBJ2-7; 8 nucleotides line up with TRBD1. In germline, CDR1 is SGDLS, CDR2 YYNGEE. The CDR3 extends over 16 amino acids. V gave up 0 bases and J gave up 3 bases; unmatched junction bases: 8. CDR3 coding DNA: TGTGCCAGCAGCGTAGATTCACAGGGGGGCTACTACGAGCAGTACTTC. Its translation is CASSVDSQGGYYEQYF.

This clone was counted a single time. CDR3 region: CASSRNREREQFF. For the CDR3, the DNA is TGTGCCAGCAGTCGTAACAGGGAACGTGAGCAGTTCTTC. The chain uses TRBV11-1 and TRBJ2-1; a possible D gene is TRBD1 (6 bases). The V end lost 6 bases, the J end lost 9 bases, and 15 bases lay between the germline ends. This CDR3 is 13 amino acids long. From germline, CDR1 is SGHAT and CDR2 FQDESV (reference sequence).

Only a few counts were recorded for this clone. The chain is built from TRBV25-1 and TRBJ1-2; D remains ambiguous. The germline V and J ends were trimmed by 0 bases and 2 bases, with 10 bases remaining between them. Germline V CDR1 and CDR2: MGHDK, SYGVNS. The CDR3 totals 15 residues. In DNA, the CDR3 is TGTGCCAGCAGTGAATATCGGGGATCCAACTATGGCTACACCTTC. Translating it yields CASSEYRGSNYGYTF.

This rearrangement joins TRBV7-9 to TRBJ1-2; 10 bases align to TRBD1. With V trimmed by 5 bases and J by 6 bases, 12 bases remained unmatched. This CDR3 contains 16 residues. Germline V CDR1 and CDR2: SEHNR, FQNEAQ (reference sequence). The chain's CDR3 is CASSNPGTGDTHGYTF. The CDR3 bases are TGTGCCAGCAGCAACCCAGGGACAGGGGACACCCATGGCTACACCTTC.

The rearrangement uses TRBV7-9 and TRBJ2-1; 11 bases match TRBD2. The CDR3 runs to 15 residues. V trimming: 2 bases; J trimming: 6 bases; junction bases outside the gene matches: 3. Germline-derived CDR1 and CDR2 are SEHNR and FQNEAQ (reference sequence). CDR3 protein: CASSLLAGGFNEQFF. For the CDR3, the DNA is TGTGCCAGCAGCTTACTAGCGGGGGGCTTCAATGAGCAGTTCTTC.